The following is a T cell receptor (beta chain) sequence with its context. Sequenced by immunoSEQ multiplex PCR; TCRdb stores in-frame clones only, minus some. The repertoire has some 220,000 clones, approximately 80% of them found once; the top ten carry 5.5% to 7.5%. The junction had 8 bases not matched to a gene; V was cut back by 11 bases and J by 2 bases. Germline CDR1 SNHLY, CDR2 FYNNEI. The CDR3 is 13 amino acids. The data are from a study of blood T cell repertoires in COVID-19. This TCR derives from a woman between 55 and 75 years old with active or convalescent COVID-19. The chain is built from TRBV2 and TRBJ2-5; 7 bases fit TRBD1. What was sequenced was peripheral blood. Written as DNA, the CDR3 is TGTGCCGGAAACAGGGGCCAACAAGAGACCCAGTACTTC. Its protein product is CAGNRGQQETQYF.